This TCR beta chain appears in the sequencing data of a study of blood T cell repertoires in COVID-19. On the study more broadly: The samples span acute and convalescent COVID-19 from the United States, Italy and Spain. From T cells, B-cell-depleted T cells, or PBMCs came the material, which was cDNA or gDNA.

Per the study methods: Nucleated cell number was recorded as an estimate derived from reference gene primer amplification. TCRdb's copy holds only in-frame clones and misses some; the assay was immunoSEQ multiplex PCR. V and J calls and clone size follow that table, whereas D and trimming were derived from the DNA. This sample has 85,000 to 100,000 clones, with about 88% found just once. Per germline, CDR1 MDHEN and CDR2 SYDVKM. V was pared by 4 bases and J by 7 bases, with 3 bases of the junction left unmatched. The CDR3 contains 14 residues. The source is a woman aged 60-75 years with acute or convalescent COVID-19. Sequencing used peripheral blood. This chain links TRBV28 with TRBJ2-1; 11 bases line up with TRBD1. CDR3 nucleotide sequence: TGTGCCAGCAGTTGGGACAGGGGGAGAAATGAGCAGTTCTTC. This sequence encodes CASSWDRGRNEQFF.